This TCR beta chain was recovered during a study of T-cell memory formation after mild COVID-19. This clonotype was counted between two and nine times. The CDR3 runs 12 residues. Germline CDR1 and CDR2: SGHNT and YENEEA. V lost 6 bases, J lost 4 bases, and 9 bases lay in between. TCRdb redid the calling of the 5' RACE reads with MiXCR, one entry per CDR3 protein. Of a few hundred thousand distinct CDR3 sequences listed, roughly 21% are singletons. Material: PBMCs or a T cell subset sorted from them (not recorded which). The sequence came from an adult woman who had mild COVID-19 (a few samples of this study predate the infection). Cell type and time point are not known. The chain combines TRBV11-3 with TRBJ1-1; no clear D. CDR3 loop: CASSPGFTEAFF. In DNA form, the CDR3 reads TGTGCCAGCAGTCCCGGGTTCACTGAAGCTTTCTTT.